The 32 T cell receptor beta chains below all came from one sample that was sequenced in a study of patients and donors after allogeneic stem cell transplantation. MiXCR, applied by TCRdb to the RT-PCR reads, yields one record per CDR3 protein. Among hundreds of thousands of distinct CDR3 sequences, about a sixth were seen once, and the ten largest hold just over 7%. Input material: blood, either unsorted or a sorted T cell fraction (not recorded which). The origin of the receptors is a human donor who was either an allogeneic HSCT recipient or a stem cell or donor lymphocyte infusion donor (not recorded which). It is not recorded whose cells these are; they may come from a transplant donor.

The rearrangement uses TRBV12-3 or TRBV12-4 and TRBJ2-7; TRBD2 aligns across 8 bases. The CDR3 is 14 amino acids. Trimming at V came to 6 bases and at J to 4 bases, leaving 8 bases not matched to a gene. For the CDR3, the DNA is TGTGCCAGCAGGGTCACTAGCGGAGATTACGAGCAGTACTTC. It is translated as CASRVTSGDYEQYF.

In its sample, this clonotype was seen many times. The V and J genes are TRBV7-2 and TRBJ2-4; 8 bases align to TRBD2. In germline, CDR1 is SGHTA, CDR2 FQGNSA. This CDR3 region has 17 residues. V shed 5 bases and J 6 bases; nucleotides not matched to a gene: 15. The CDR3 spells CASSPSAGEGLRNIQYF. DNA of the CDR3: TGTGCCAGCAGCCCATCAGCGGGAGAAGGCTTGAGAAACATTCAGTACTTC.

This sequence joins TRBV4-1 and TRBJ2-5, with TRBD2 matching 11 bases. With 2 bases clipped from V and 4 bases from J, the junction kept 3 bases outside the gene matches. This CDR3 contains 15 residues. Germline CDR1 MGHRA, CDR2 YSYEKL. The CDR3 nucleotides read TGCGCCAGCAGCCAACTAGGACTAGCGGGAGAGACCCAGTACTTC. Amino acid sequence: CASSQLGLAGETQYF.

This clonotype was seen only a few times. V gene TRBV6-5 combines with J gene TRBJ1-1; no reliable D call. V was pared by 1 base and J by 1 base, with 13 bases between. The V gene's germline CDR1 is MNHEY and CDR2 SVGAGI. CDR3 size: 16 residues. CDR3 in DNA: TGTGCCAGCAGTTACTACTATTACAGATGGAACACTGAAGCTTTCTTT. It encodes CASSYYYYRWNTEAFF.

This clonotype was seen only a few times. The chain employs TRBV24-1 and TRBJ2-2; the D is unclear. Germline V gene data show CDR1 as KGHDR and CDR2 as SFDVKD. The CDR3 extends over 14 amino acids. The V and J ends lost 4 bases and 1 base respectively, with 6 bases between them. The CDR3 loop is CATSEPGNTGELFF. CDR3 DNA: TGTGCCACCAGTGAACCAGGGAACACCGGGGAGCTGTTTTTT.

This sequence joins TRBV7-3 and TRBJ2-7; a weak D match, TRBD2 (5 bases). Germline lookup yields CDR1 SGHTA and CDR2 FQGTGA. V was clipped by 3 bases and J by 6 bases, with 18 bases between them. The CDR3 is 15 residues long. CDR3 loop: CASSLVSGPPGEQYF. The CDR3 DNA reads TGTGCCAGCAGCTTGGTGAGCGGTCCACCGGGCGAGCAGTACTTC.

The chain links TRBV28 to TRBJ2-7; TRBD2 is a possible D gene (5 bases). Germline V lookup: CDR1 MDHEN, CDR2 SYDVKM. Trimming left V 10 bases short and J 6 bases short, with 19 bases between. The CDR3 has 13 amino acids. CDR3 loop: CATSDGSRGEQYF. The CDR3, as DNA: TGTGCCACCTCGGACGGATCACGGGGCGAGCAGTACTTC.

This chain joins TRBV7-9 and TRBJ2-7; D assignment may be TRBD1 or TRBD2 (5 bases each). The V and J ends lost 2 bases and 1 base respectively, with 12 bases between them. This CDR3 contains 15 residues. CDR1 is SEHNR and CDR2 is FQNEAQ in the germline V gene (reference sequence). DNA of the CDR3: TGTGCCAGCAGCTTATTGTTTGGGGGATCCTACGAGCAGTACTTC. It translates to CASSLLFGGSYEQYF. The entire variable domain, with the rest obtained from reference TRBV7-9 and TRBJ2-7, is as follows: DTGVSQNPRHKITKRGQNVTFRCDPISEHNRLYWYRQTLGQGPEFLTYFQNEAQLEKSRLLSDRFSAERPKGSFSTLEIQRTEQGDSAMYLCASSLLFGGSYEQYFGPGTRLTVT.

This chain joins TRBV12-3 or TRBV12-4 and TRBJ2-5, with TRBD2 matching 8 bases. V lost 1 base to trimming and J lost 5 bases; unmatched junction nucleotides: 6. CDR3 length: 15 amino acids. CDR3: CASSLGTGGPETQYF. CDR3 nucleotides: TGTGCCAGCAGTTTAGGAACGGGAGGGCCGGAGACCCAGTACTTC.

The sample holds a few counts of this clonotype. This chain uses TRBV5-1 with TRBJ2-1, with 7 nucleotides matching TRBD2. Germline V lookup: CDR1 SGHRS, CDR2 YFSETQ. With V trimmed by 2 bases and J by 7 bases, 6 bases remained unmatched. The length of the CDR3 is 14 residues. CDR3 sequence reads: CASSFGRAGNEQFF. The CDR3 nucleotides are TGCGCCAGCAGCTTTGGGAGGGCGGGGAATGAGCAGTTCTTC.

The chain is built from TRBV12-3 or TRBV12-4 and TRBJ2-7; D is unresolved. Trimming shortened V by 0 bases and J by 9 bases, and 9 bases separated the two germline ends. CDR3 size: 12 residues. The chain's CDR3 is CASSLAGFGQYF. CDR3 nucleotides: TGTGCCAGCAGTTTAGCTGGGTTCGGGCAGTACTTC.

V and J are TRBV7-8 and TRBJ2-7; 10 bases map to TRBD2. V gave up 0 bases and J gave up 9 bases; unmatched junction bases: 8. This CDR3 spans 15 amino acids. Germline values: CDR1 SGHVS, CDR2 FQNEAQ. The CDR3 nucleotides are TGTGCCAGCAGCTTAGCCAGGCTAGCGGGAGATGTGCAGTACTTC. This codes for CASSLARLAGDVQYF.

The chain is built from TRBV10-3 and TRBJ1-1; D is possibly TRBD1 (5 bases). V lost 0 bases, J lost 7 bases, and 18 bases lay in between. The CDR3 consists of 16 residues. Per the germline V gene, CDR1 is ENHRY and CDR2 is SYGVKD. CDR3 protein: CAISESETGRGGEAFF. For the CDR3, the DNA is TGTGCCATCAGTGAGTCGGAGACGGGACGAGGTGGTGAAGCTTTCTTT.

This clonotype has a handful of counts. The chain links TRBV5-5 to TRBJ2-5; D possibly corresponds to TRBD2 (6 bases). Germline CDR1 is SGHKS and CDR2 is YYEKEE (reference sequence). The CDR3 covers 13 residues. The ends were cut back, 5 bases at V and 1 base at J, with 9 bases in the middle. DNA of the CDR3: TGTGCCAGCAGGAGGACTACCCAAGAGACCCAGTACTTC. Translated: CASRRTTQETQYF.

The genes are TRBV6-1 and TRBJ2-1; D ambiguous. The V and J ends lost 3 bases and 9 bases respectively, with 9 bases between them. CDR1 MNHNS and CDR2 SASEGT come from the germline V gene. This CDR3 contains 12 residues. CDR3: CASSDSPGEQFF. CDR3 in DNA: TGTGCCAGCAGTGACAGCCCTGGTGAGCAGTTCTTC.

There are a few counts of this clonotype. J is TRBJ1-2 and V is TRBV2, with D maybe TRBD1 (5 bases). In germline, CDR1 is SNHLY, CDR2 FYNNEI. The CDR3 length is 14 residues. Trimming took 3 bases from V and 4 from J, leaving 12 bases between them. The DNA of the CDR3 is TGTGCCAGCAGTGAGTTGGGGGTCGGCTATGGCTACACCTTC. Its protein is CASSELGVGYGYTF.

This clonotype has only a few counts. For the CDR3, the DNA is TGTGCCAGCAGTGAACGAACTGAAGCTTTCTTT. This gives the protein CASSERTEAFF. The chain is built from TRBV2 and TRBJ1-1; D remains ambiguous. Trimming cost V 2 bases and J 5 bases, with 3 bases left between them. Germline V gene lookup returns CDR1 SNHLY and CDR2 FYNNEI. The CDR3 loop spans 11 amino acids.

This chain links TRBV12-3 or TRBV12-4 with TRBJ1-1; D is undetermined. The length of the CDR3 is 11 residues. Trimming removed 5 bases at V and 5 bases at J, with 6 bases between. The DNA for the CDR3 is TGTGCCAGCAGTGCCGGGACTGAAGCTTTCTTT. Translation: CASSAGTEAFF.

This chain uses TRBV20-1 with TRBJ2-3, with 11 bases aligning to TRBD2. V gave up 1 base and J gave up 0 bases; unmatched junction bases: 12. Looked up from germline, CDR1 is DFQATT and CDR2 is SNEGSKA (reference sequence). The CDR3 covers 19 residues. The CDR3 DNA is TGCAGTGCTAGAGCCTTCGGACTAGCGGGTGGGCCTAGCACAGATACGCAGTATTTT. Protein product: CSARAFGLAGGPSTDTQYF.

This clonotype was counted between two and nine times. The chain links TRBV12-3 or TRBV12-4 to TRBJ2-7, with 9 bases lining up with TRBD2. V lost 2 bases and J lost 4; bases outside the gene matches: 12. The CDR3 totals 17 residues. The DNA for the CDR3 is TGTGCCAGCAGTTTATGGTCTGGCGGGAGGGGGTTATACGAGCAGTACTTC. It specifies CASSLWSGGRGLYEQYF.

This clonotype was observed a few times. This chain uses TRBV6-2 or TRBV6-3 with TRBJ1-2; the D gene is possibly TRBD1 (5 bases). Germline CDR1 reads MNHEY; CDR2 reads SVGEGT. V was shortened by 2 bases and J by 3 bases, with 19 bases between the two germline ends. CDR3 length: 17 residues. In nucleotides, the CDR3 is TGTGCCAGCAGTTACCGCGGTCTTCCGGACAATCACTATGGCTACACCTTC. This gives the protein CASSYRGLPDNHYGYTF.

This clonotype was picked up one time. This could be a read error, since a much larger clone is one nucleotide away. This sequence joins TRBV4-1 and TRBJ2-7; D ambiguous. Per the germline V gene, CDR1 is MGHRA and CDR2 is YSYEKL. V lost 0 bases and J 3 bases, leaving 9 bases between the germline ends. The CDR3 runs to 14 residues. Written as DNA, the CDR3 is TGCGCCAGCAGCCAAGATCAAGGGAACTACGAGCAGTACTTC. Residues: CASSQDQGNYEQYF.

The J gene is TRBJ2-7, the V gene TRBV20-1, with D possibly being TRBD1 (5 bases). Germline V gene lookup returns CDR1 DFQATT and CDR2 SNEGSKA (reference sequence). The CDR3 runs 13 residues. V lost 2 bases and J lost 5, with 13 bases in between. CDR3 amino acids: CSARRSGSHEQYF. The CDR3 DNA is TGCAGTGCTAGACGGTCAGGGTCGCACGAGCAGTACTTC.

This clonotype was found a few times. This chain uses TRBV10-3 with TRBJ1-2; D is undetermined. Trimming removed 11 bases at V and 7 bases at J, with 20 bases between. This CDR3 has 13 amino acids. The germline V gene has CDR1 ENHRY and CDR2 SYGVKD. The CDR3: CASEDGGLGGYTF. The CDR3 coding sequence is TGTGCCTCCGAGGACGGCGGGCTAGGTGGCTACACCTTC.

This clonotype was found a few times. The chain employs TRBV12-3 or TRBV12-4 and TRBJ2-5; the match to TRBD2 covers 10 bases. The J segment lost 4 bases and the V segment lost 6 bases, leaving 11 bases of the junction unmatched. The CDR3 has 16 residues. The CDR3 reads CASSPSGAGGRETQYF. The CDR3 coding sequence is TGTGCCAGCAGCCCGTCGGGAGCGGGGGGGCGAGAGACCCAGTACTTC.

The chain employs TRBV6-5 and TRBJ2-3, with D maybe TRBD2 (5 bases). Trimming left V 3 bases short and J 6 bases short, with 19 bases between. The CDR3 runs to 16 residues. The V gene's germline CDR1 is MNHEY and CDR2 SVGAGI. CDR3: CASSYGSAATQDTQYF. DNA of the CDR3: TGTGCCAGCAGTTATGGGTCAGCGGCTACACAGGATACGCAGTATTTT.

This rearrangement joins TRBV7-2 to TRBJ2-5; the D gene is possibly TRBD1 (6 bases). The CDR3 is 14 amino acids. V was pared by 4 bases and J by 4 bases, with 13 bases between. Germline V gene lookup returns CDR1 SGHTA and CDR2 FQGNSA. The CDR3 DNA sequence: TGTGCCAGCAGCTCCTCTCCCAGGGGAGAGACCCAGTACTTC. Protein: CASSSSPRGETQYF.

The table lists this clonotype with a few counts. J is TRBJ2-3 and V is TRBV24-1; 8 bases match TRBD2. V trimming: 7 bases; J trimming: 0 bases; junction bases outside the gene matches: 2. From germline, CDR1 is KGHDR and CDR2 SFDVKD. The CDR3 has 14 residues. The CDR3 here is CATRAGGSTDTQYF. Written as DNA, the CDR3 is TGTGCCACCAGGGCGGGGGGAAGCACAGATACGCAGTATTTT.

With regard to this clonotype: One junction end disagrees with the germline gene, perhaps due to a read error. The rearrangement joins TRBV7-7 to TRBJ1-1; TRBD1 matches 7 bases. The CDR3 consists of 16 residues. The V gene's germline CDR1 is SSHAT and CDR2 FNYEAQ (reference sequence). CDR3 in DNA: TGTGCTAGCAGCCCTATGTACAGGGGAATAAACACTGAAGCTTTCTTT. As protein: CASSPMYRGINTEAFF.

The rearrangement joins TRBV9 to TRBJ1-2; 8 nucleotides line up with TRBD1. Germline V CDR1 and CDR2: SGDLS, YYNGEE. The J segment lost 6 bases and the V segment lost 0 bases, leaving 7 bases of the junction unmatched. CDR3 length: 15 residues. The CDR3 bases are TGTGCCAGCAGCGTAGTAGGACAGGGTACGGATGGCTACACCTTC. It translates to CASSVVGQGTDGYTF. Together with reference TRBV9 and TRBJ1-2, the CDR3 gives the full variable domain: DSGVTQTPKHLITATGQRVTLRCSPRSGDLSVYWYQQSLDQGLQFLIQYYNGEERAKGNILERFSAQQFPDLHSELNLSSLELGDSALYFCASSVVGQGTDGYTFGSGTRLTVV.

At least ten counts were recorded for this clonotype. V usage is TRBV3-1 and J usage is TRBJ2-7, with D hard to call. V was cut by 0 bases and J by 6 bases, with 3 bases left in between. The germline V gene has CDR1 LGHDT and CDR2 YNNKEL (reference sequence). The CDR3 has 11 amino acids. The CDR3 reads CASSQEGEQYF. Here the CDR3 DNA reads TGTGCCAGCAGCCAAGAAGGCGAGCAGTACTTC.

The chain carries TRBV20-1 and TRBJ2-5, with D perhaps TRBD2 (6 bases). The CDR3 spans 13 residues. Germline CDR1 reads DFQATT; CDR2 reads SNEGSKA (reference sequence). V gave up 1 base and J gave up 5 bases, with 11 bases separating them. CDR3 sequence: CSARVASVETQYF. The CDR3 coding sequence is TGCAGTGCTAGAGTCGCTAGCGTGGAGACCCAGTACTTC.